This TCR beta chain was captured in a study of blood T cell repertoires in COVID-19. Turning to the study itself: Italy, Spain and the United States were the sources of the convalescent and acute COVID-19 samples.

Assay: immunoSEQ multiplex PCR; the TCRdb copy retains only in-frame clones and omits some. The profile shows 220,000 or so clones, approximately 81% of them singletons. The sequencing input was peripheral blood. This clonotype was obtained from a middle-aged man who had recovered from COVID-19.

The DNA for the CDR3 is TGTGCCTGGAGTTCAGGGGCTGGGCAGCCCCAGCATTTT. Protein sequence: CAWSSGAGQPQHF. The chain is built from TRBV30 and TRBJ1-5; D is perhaps TRBD1 (6 bases). Germline V gene data show CDR1 as GTSNPN and CDR2 as SVGIG (reference sequence). V shed 2 bases and J shed 7 bases, with 12 bases lying between them. The CDR3 length is 13 residues. Supplemented by reference TRBV30 and TRBJ1-5, the full variable domain reads SQTIHQWPATLVQPVGSPLSLECTVEGTSNPNLYWYRQAAGRGLQLLFYSVGIGQISSEVPQNLSASRPQDRQFILSSKKLLLSDSGFYLCAWSSGAGQPQHFGDGTRLSIL.